The 30 T cell receptor beta chains below were found in one sample sequenced in a study of graft-versus-host responses after intestinal transplantation. These receptors are not linked to any known antigen. Libraries were prepared by immunoSEQ multiplex PCR; TCRdb keeps only in-frame clonotypes and omits some of them. Of fewer than 150,000 clones listed, roughly nine tenths are singletons. Sequenced material: unstimulated CD4+ T cells sorted from spleen or lymph node cells, taken before intestinal transplant. The origin of the receptors is a human donor who received an intestinal transplant.

The rearrangement uses TRBV5-4 and TRBJ1-2; 9 positions agree with TRBD1. The length of the CDR3 is 14 residues. V shed 0 bases and J 6 bases; nucleotides not matched to a gene: 3. Germline loops: CDR1 SGHNT, CDR2 YYREEE (reference sequence). Written as DNA, the CDR3 is TGTGCCAGCAGCTTGGGGGACAGGGAAGATGGCTACACCTTC. Encoded protein: CASSLGDREDGYTF.

The V gene is TRBV5-1, the J gene TRBJ2-7; TRBD2 might be the D (5 bases). This CDR3 is 13 amino acids long. Germline V gives CDR1 SGHRS, CDR2 YFSETQ. Trimming took 4 bases from V and 1 from J, leaving 9 bases between them. This CDR3 is CASSARASYEQYF. As DNA, the CDR3 is TGCGCCAGCAGCGCGAGGGCGTCCTACGAGCAGTACTTC.

V is TRBV20-1 and J is TRBJ2-3; no clear D. This CDR3 has 10 residues. V was cut by 6 bases and J by 4 bases, with 5 bases left in between. Germline V gene lookup returns CDR1 DFQATT and CDR2 SNEGSKA (reference sequence). Written as DNA, the CDR3 is TGCAGTGCCCTAGCAGATACGCAGTATTTT. Translating gives CSALADTQYF.

The V gene is TRBV5-6, the J gene TRBJ1-2, with a weak D call TRBD1 (6 bases). Germline values: CDR1 SGHDT, CDR2 YYEEEE. V lost 4 bases to trimming and J lost 5 bases, with 12 bases between them. This CDR3 spans 13 amino acids. The CDR3 sequence: CASSLTGSYGYTF. CDR3 coding DNA: TGTGCCAGCAGCCTGACAGGATCATATGGCTACACCTTC. Drawing the rest from reference TRBV5-6 and TRBJ1-2, the complete variable domain is DAGVTQSPTHLIKTRGQQVTLRCSPKSGHDTVSWYQQALGQGPQFIFQYYEEEERQRGNFPDRFSGHQFPNYSSELNVNALLLGDSALYLCASSLTGSYGYTFGSGTRLTVV.

V gene TRBV5-8 combines with J gene TRBJ2-3; D is unresolved. Germline V gene lookup returns CDR1 SGHTS and CDR2 YDEGEE. The CDR3 length is 16 residues. Trimming cost V 5 bases and J 0 bases, with 16 bases left between them. CDR3 amino acids: CASRPLSAASTDTQYF. CDR3 bases: TGTGCCAGCAGGCCTCTGAGCGCCGCTAGCACAGATACGCAGTATTTT. The full variable domain, with the rest looked up from reference TRBV5-8 and TRBJ2-3, is EAGVTQSPTHLIKTRGQQATLRCSPISGHTSVYWYQQALGLGLQFLLWYDEGEERNRGNFPPRFSGRQFPNYSSELNVNALELEDSALYLCASRPLSAASTDTQYFGPGTRLTVL.

The chain has TRBV9 and TRBJ1-3; D is ambiguous. The CDR3 runs to 15 residues. The germline gives CDR1 SGDLS, CDR2 YYNGEE. V gave up 3 bases and J gave up 2 bases, with 12 bases separating them. Written as DNA, the CDR3 is TGTGCCAGCAGCGCTAGCTCGGGCGCTGGAAACACCATATATTTT. This codes for CASSASSGAGNTIYF.

V usage is TRBV5-1 and J usage is TRBJ1-1; D is unresolved. This CDR3 comprises 13 residues. The V end lost 3 bases, the J end lost 1 base, and 7 bases lay between the germline ends. From germline, CDR1 is SGHRS and CDR2 YFSETQ. In DNA, the CDR3 is TGCGCCAGCAGCTGGAGTGAGAACACTGAAGCTTTCTTT. The encoded protein is CASSWSENTEAFF.

The CDR3 is CASSQDQYQETQYF. CDR3 in DNA: TGTGCCAGCAGCCAGGATCAGTACCAAGAGACCCAGTACTTC. The rearrangement uses TRBV4-2 and TRBJ2-5; no clear D. CDR3 length: 14 amino acids. Between the trimmed V and J ends, which lost 3 bases and 0 bases, there was a span of 8 bases. Germline-derived CDR1 and CDR2 are LGHNA and YNFKEQ.

Written as DNA, the CDR3 is TGTGCCAGCAGTGAGGGTCAAGAGACCCAGTACTTC. Protein: CASSEGQETQYF. The chain employs TRBV2 and TRBJ2-5; D is ambiguous. CDR1 is SNHLY and CDR2 is FYNNEI in the germline V gene. The V end lost 3 bases, the J end lost 2 bases, and 4 bases lay between the germline ends. The CDR3 has 12 amino acids.

V and J are TRBV7-2 and TRBJ2-7, with D maybe TRBD1 (5 bases). This CDR3 has 13 amino acids. CDR1 is SGHTA, CDR2 FQGNSA, per germline. V shed 5 bases and J shed 3 bases, with 11 bases lying between them. As DNA, the CDR3 is TGTGCCAGCAGCCGACAGAACCGCTACGAGCAGTACTTC. Amino acids: CASSRQNRYEQYF.

The chain employs TRBV6-1 and TRBJ2-1; 9 nucleotides agree with TRBD1. In germline, CDR1 is MNHNS, CDR2 SASEGT. The V gene end was trimmed by 4 bases and the J gene end by 1 base; junction bases not matched to a gene: 5. There are 16 residues in the CDR3. The CDR3: CASSAWTGVSYNEQFF. CDR3 nucleotide sequence: TGTGCCAGCAGTGCATGGACAGGGGTTTCCTACAATGAGCAGTTCTTC.

The V and J genes are TRBV4-2 and TRBJ1-1; a possible D gene is TRBD1 (5 bases). The V and J ends lost 6 bases and 10 bases respectively, with 21 bases between them. In germline, CDR1 is LGHNA, CDR2 YNFKEQ. This CDR3 has 14 amino acids. CDR3 protein: CASSYDLQESVAFF. Written as DNA, the CDR3 is TGTGCCAGCAGTTACGACTTACAGGAGTCGGTAGCTTTCTTT.

The CDR3 sequence: CASSNNKRGAPNEQFF. CDR3 sequence (DNA): TGTGCCAGCAGCAATAATAAGCGGGGGGCCCCCAATGAGCAGTTCTTC. This rearrangement joins TRBV21-1 to TRBJ2-1; the table's D call, TRBD2, was not checked against the DNA. TRBV21-1 is a pseudogene locus. The CDR3 has 16 residues.

The CDR3 is CASSFIGGDNEQFF. CDR3 nucleotide sequence: TGTGCCAGCAGCTTCATCGGGGGGGACAATGAGCAGTTCTTC. The chain carries TRBV7-6 and TRBJ2-1; 8 nucleotides match TRBD2. The V and J ends lost 3 bases and 5 bases, in that order; junction bases with no gene match: 3. There are 14 residues in the CDR3. Germline V gene sequence: CDR1 SGHVS, CDR2 FNYEAQ. The whole variable domain, filled in from reference TRBV7-6 and TRBJ2-1, reads GAGVSQSPRYKVTKRGQDVALRCDPISGHVSLYWYRQALGQGPEFLTYFNYEAQQDKSGLPNDRFSAERPEGSISTLTIQRTEQRDSAMYRCASSFIGGDNEQFFGPGTRLTVL.

V and J are TRBV5-4 and TRBJ2-3, with 8 bases matching TRBD2. This CDR3 has 16 residues. Germline V CDR1 and CDR2: SGHNT, YYREEE (reference sequence). J gave up 2 bases and V 0 bases, and 5 bases lay outside the gene matches. CDR3 DNA sequence: TGTGCCAGCAGCTTGGGAGGCGGGGGGAACACAGATACGCAGTATTTT. This translates into CASSLGGGGNTDTQYF.

This clone was recorded only once. This rearrangement joins TRBV6-6 to TRBJ1-6; tentatively, D is TRBD1 (6 bases). Germline CDR1 MNHNY, CDR2 SVGAGI (reference sequence). V was trimmed by 5 bases and J by 5 bases, leaving 10 bases between them. This CDR3 is 14 amino acids long. CDR3 sequence reads: CASSARQDNSPLHF. In DNA, the CDR3 is TGTGCCAGCAGTGCCCGACAGGATAATTCACCCCTCCACTTT.

The CDR3 bases are TGTGCCAGCAGTGAATATGGAATCTCTGGAAACACCATATATTTT. Translation: CASSEYGISGNTIYF. This rearrangement joins TRBV25-1 to TRBJ1-3, with D unresolved. With 0 bases removed from V and 0 bases from J, the gap between germline ends came to 6 bases. The CDR3 covers 15 residues. Germline values: CDR1 MGHDK, CDR2 SYGVNS.

The rearrangement joins TRBV7-6 to TRBJ2-5; D is possibly TRBD1 (6 bases). V lost 5 bases and J 4 bases, leaving 17 bases between the germline ends. CDR1 SGHVS and CDR2 FNYEAQ come from the germline V gene. CDR3 size: 15 residues. The CDR3 region is CASSRQGTRPETQYF. The CDR3 DNA follows: TGTGCCAGCAGCCGGCAGGGGACGCGTCCAGAGACCCAGTACTTC.

The J gene is TRBJ2-4, the V gene TRBV7-9; D ambiguous. The V gene's germline CDR1 is SEHNR and CDR2 FQNEAQ (reference sequence). V was shortened by 2 bases and J by 1 base, with 6 bases between the two germline ends. The CDR3 spans 14 residues. CDR3 region: CASSLSGAKNIQYF. As DNA, the CDR3 is TGTGCCAGCAGCTTATCCGGGGCCAAAAACATTCAGTACTTC.

The chain links TRBV18 to TRBJ2-7; D unresolved. Germline V gene sequence: CDR1 KGHSH, CDR2 LQKENI. The CDR3 totals 12 residues. The CDR3 coding sequence is TGTGTGTCGTCAGAGACGTCCTACGAGCAGTACTTC. Its translation: CVSSETSYEQYF.

The chain couples TRBV6-1 to TRBJ2-5; 10 positions agree with TRBD1. The J call is uncertain, as TRBJ2-7 better fits the DNA end. The CDR3 is made up of 14 amino acids. Germline lookup yields CDR1 MNHNS and CDR2 SASEGT. Here the CDR3 DNA reads TGTGCCAGCAGTGGGGACAGGGGACTGTACGAGCAGTACTTC. Translated: CASSGDRGLYEQYF.

This sequence joins TRBV15 and TRBJ2-2, with D possibly being TRBD2 (5 bases). Germline CDR1 LNHNV, CDR2 YYDKDF (reference sequence). The V end was cut by 0 bases, the J end by 7 bases, with 12 bases between. The CDR3 consists of 15 residues. DNA for the CDR3: TGTGCCACCAGCAGAGATACTTCCGGGATCGGGGAGCTGTTTTTT. Its protein product is CATSRDTSGIGELFF.

The gene calls are TRBV10-3 and TRBJ2-3, with 7 bases fitting TRBD2. The CDR3 extends over 16 amino acids. Trimming took 0 bases from V and 1 from J; bases not matched to a gene: 4. Germline assignment: CDR1 ENHRY and CDR2 SYGVKD. CDR3 protein: CAISESPTSGTDTQYF. CDR3 bases: TGTGCCATCAGTGAGTCCCCTACTAGCGGCACAGATACGCAGTATTTT.

The CDR3 region is CASSPGTADRPQHF. The CDR3 coding sequence is TGTGCCAGCAGCCCCGGGACAGCTGATCGGCCCCAGCATTTT. This sequence joins TRBV9 and TRBJ1-5, with TRBD1 identical over 7 bases. The V gene's germline CDR1 is SGDLS and CDR2 YYNGEE. The V segment lost 4 bases and the J segment 9 bases; nucleotides outside the gene matches: 10. CDR3 length: 14 amino acids.

The chain joins TRBV11-2 to TRBJ1-3; D is unresolved. This CDR3 has 14 amino acids. The germline V gene has CDR1 SGHAT and CDR2 FQNNGV. V lost 5 bases and J lost 3, with 11 bases in between. The CDR3 loop reads CASSADGVGNTIYF. In DNA, the CDR3 is TGTGCCAGCAGCGCAGACGGGGTTGGAAACACCATATATTTT.

The chain carries TRBV5-4 and TRBJ2-7; 10 bases are a match to TRBD1. Trimming cost V 5 bases and J 6 bases; bases outside gene matches: 8. This CDR3 is 14 amino acids long. Germline V gene sequence: CDR1 SGHNT, CDR2 YYREEE (reference sequence). The CDR3: CASRRTGGGGEQYF. The CDR3 coding sequence is TGTGCCAGCAGACGGACAGGGGGTGGGGGCGAGCAGTACTTC.

V gene TRBV6-1 combines with J gene TRBJ1-5, with 10 bases aligning to TRBD1. CDR1 MNHNS and CDR2 SASEGT come from the germline V gene. This CDR3 region has 13 residues. The V gene end was trimmed by 8 bases and the J gene end by 5 bases; junction bases not matched to a gene: 3. This chain's CDR3 is CASGDRGYQPQHF. CDR3 nucleotide sequence: TGTGCCAGCGGGGACAGGGGTTATCAGCCCCAGCATTTT.

This clone was detected only once. J is TRBJ1-2 and V is TRBV5-8, with 9 nucleotides matching TRBD1. CDR1 and CDR2 (germline): SGHTS, YDEGEE. V lost 2 bases and J lost 5; bases outside the gene matches: 4. The CDR3 is 14 amino acids. Written as DNA, the CDR3 is TGTGCCAGCAGCTTAGGGACAGGGCAATATGGCTACACCTTC. It codes for CASSLGTGQYGYTF.

The chain links TRBV27 to TRBJ1-5, with D hard to call. V was trimmed by 0 bases and J by 0 bases, leaving 3 bases between them. CDR1 and CDR2 (germline): MNHEY, SMNVEV (reference sequence). The CDR3 has 14 amino acids. The CDR3, as DNA: TGTGCCAGCAGTTTATCTAATAGCAATCAGCCCCAGCATTTT. Translation gives CASSLSNSNQPQHF.

The V and J genes are TRBV15 and TRBJ1-1; unclear D gene. Trimming took 0 bases from V and 3 from J, leaving 14 bases between them. In germline, CDR1 is LNHNV, CDR2 YYDKDF (reference sequence). The length of the CDR3 is 16 residues. CDR3 DNA: TGTGCCACCAGCAGAGATCGCTGGGGAACACACACTGAAGCTTTCTTT. As protein: CATSRDRWGTHTEAFF.